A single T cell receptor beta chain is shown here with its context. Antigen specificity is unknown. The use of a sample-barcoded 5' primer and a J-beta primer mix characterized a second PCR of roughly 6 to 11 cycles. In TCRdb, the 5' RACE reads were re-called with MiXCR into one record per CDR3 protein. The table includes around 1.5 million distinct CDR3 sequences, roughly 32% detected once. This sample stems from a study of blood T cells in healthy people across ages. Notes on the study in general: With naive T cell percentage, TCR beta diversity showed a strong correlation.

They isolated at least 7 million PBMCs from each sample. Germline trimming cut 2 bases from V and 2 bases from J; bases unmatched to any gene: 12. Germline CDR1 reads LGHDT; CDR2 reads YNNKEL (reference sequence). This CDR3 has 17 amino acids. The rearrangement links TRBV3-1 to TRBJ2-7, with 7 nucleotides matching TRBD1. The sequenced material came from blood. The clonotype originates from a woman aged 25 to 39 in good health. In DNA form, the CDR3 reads TGTGCCAGCAGCCAATCCTCTACAGGGGACCCGACCTACGAGCAGTACTTC. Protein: CASSQSSTGDPTYEQYF.